A selection of T cell receptor beta chains follows, all from one sample in a study of shared clonotypes between healthy human individuals. The table came from immunoSEQ multiplex PCR; TCRdb's copy has only in-frame clones and leaves some out. The data contain roughly 300,000 clones, around 87% of them seen just once; the ten biggest clones take up 15% to 20%. Sequenced: memory CD8+ T cells sorted from blood. Source of these receptors: a man between 18 and 29 years old in good health. Each CDR3 is given with its conserved first and last residue. A D gene is named only where the DNA matches it firmly. Clone size, where shown, is once, few, many, or a class for clones that have expanded.

J gene	clone size	V gene	D gene	CDR3 protein	CDR3 DNA
TRBJ2-7	-	TRBV7-6	-	CASSPEASTYEQYF	TGTGCCAGCAGCCCAGAGGCCAGTACCTACGAGCAGTACTTC
TRBJ2-7	-	TRBV5-8	TRBD2	CASSLAEPTSGEGYEQYF	TGTGCCAGCAGCTTGGCGGAACCCACATCTGGGGAGGGGTACGAGCAGTACTTC
TRBJ2-7	-	TRBV29-1	-	CSVMAGFEQYF	TGCAGCGTAATGGCGGGGTTCGAGCAGTACTTC
TRBJ2-7	few	TRBV4-1	TRBD1	CASSQGDSEQYF	TGCGCCAGCAGCCAAGGGGACAGCGAGCAGTACTTC
TRBJ2-7	-	TRBV5-1	TRBD1	CASSFGQGTYEQYF	TGCGCCAGCAGCTTCGGACAGGGCACCTACGAGCAGTACTTC
TRBJ1-2	-	TRBV6-6	-	CASSYEGQANYGYTF	TGTGCCAGCAGTTATGAAGGGCAAGCTAACTATGGCTACACCTTC
TRBJ2-7	once	TRBV14	-	CASSQGPWGNYEQYF	TGTGCCAGCAGCCAAGGACCTTGGGGCAACTACGAGCAGTACTTC
TRBJ1-3	many	TRBV19	-	CASTITGWNTIYF	TGTGCCAGTACCATCACAGGGTGGAACACCATATATTTT
TRBJ2-3	-	TRBV13	TRBD2	CASSLSPSGAADTQYF	TGTGCCAGCAGCTTATCCCCTAGCGGGGCGGCAGATACGCAGTATTTT
TRBJ2-2	-	TRBV11-2	-	CASTRWGTGELFF	TGTGCCAGCACCCGCTGGGGCACCGGGGAGCTGTTTTTT
TRBJ1-3	-	TRBV5-1	TRBD1	CASSLMPGTVSGNTIYF	TGCGCCAGCAGCTTGATGCCCGGGACAGTCTCTGGAAACACCATATATTTT
TRBJ1-1	-	TRBV7-9	-	CASSFMNTEAFF	TGTGCCAGCAGCTTTATGAACACTGAAGCTTTCTTT
TRBJ1-3	-	TRBV6-6	TRBD1	CASRRGTGWSNTIYF	TGTGCCAGTCGTCGTGGGACAGGGTGGTCAAACACCATATATTTT
TRBJ1-3	-	TRBV4-1	-	CASSQGVGNGNTIYF	TGCGCCAGCAGCCAAGGGGTGGGGAACGGAAACACCATATATTTT
TRBJ2-7	-	TRBV11-2	-	CASSLDRNSLYEQYF	TGTGCCAGCAGCTTAGATCGGAATAGCCTCTACGAGCAGTACTTC
TRBJ1-1	-	TRBV10-2	-	CASSEFVYTEAFF	TGCGCCAGCAGTGAGTTTGTATACACTGAAGCTTTCTTT
TRBJ2-7	-	TRBV7-9	-	CASSLDSHPYEQYF	TGTGCCAGCAGCTTAGACAGCCACCCCTACGAGCAGTACTTC
TRBJ1-1	few	TRBV7-9	TRBD1	CAAMGTGGTEAFF	TGTGCCGCTATGGGGACAGGGGGCACTGAAGCTTTCTTT
TRBJ2-7	-	TRBV15	TRBD2	CATSRDSSGRYEQYF	TGTGCCACCAGCAGAGATTCCAGCGGGAGGTACGAGCAGTACTTC
TRBJ2-3	-	TRBV6-5	-	CASSDSEGTDTQYF	TGTGCCAGCAGTGACAGCGAGGGGACAGATACGCAGTATTTT
TRBJ2-1	-	TRBV28	TRBD2	CASRLAGASLEQFF	TGTGCCAGCAGGTTAGCGGGGGCCTCCCTCGAGCAGTTCTTC
TRBJ2-7	-	TRBV2	-	CASSAQNSYEQYF	TGTGCCAGCAGTGCACAAAACTCCTACGAGCAGTACTTC